This TCR beta chain was recorded in a study of beta chain features in type 1 diabetes. Study-wide context: Patient and healthy donor groups were alike in age, gender and cell yields. Notes on the study in general: These data did not resolve whether HLA type affects TCRB rearrangement.

Isolated RNA was reverse transcribed in full, so expressed TCRB transcripts were sequenced. Clones were sequenced by immunoSEQ multiplex PCR, and TCRdb holds only the in-frame ones, with some missing. The top ten clones hold 0.05% to 0.07% of a sample with about 470,000 clones, 30% of them seen once. Germline trimming cut 4 bases from V and 2 bases from J; bases unmatched to any gene: 7. CDR3 size: 16 residues. Per germline, CDR1 SGHRS and CDR2 YFSETQ. A note on this clone: Its matching antigen is unknown.

Sequenced: naive CD4+ T cells from blood. V and J are TRBV5-1 and TRBJ2-1, with TRBD1 matching 9 bases. This clonotype originated in a man aged 18 to 30 in good health. The CDR3 bases are TGCGCCAGCAGCCTGCGACAGGGGGGGACCTACAATGAGCAGTTCTTC. It specifies CASSLRQGGTYNEQFF.